This passage covers 10 T cell receptor beta chains from one sample sequenced in a study of T cells after somatic rescue of genetic block (TCRdb year 2020). The library was obtained by the immunoSEQ multiplex PCR assay. Sourced from immuneACCESS, this table was stored by TCRdb with only in-frame sequences that have V and J called. A share of the clones is absent; for the studies checked, an unresolved V gene accounts for under half, and the remainder has no known explanation. The sample table lists about 88,000 clones, approximately 90% of them with a count of one. The ten largest clonotypes hold 1.6% of the sample. The source material was peripheral blood mononuclear cells (PBMCs). The receptors were gathered from a woman between 18 and 29 years old.

This chain connects TRBV15 to TRBJ1-4; TRBD1 matches at 10 bases. From germline, CDR1 is LNHNV and CDR2 YYDKDF (reference sequence). V was pared by 3 bases and J by 8 bases, with 9 bases of the junction left unmatched. The CDR3 extends over 16 amino acids. CDR3 in amino acids: CATSSPGTGAGEKLFF. DNA for the CDR3: TGTGCCACCAGCAGTCCCGGGACAGGGGCCGGAGAAAAACTGTTTTTT.

The chain couples TRBV13 to TRBJ2-1; 12 bases map to TRBD2. The junction had 6 bases not matched to a gene; V was cut back by 6 bases and J by 9 bases. The CDR3 consists of 14 residues. Germline CDR1 PRHDT, CDR2 FYEKMQ (reference sequence). CDR3 sequence (DNA): TGTGCCAGCAGGCTAGCGGGAGGGCCTGGTGAGCAGTTCTTC. Protein: CASRLAGGPGEQFF.

This clone was counted a single time. The CDR3 nucleotides read TGCGCCAGCAGACCTATAGCGGGGAGCTCCTACGAGCAGTACTTC. Translated, it gives CASRPIAGSSYEQYF. The chain has TRBV5-1 and TRBJ2-7; 8 positions agree with TRBD2. V dropped 5 bases and J dropped 0; count of bases not matched to a gene: 7. The CDR3 consists of 15 residues. Germline loops: CDR1 SGHRS, CDR2 YFSETQ.

This chain connects TRBV28 to TRBJ2-5; 11 bases match TRBD2. Germline-derived CDR1 and CDR2 are MDHEN and SYDVKM. The CDR3 sequence is 15 residues long. V shed 0 bases and J 4 bases; nucleotides not matched to a gene: 1. The CDR3 region is CASSLWLAGGETQYF. Written as DNA, the CDR3 is TGTGCCAGCAGTTTATGGCTAGCGGGAGGAGAGACCCAGTACTTC.

The genes are TRBV6-4 and TRBJ2-1; D is perhaps TRBD2 (5 bases). The V end was cut by 6 bases, the J end by 9 bases, with 15 bases between. Germline V gene lookup returns CDR1 MRHNA and CDR2 SNTAGT. This CDR3 spans 13 amino acids. The CDR3 here is CASSQAPAGEQFF. CDR3 coding DNA: TGTGCCAGCAGCCAAGCTCCCGCGGGTGAGCAGTTCTTC.

The chain uses TRBV27 and TRBJ2-3, with 8 bases lining up with TRBD2. The CDR3 sequence is 17 residues long. Germline loops: CDR1 MNHEY, CDR2 SMNVEV (reference sequence). J gave up 8 bases and V 2 bases, and 15 bases lay outside the gene matches. CDR3 region: CASSLPHRGGLVGTQYF. For the CDR3, the DNA is TGTGCCAGCAGTTTACCCCATCGGGGGGGGCTGGTCGGTACGCAGTATTTT.

This chain uses TRBV6-6 with TRBJ1-1, with TRBD1 as a possible D gene (5 bases). The CDR3 runs to 15 residues. The V gene lost 6 bases and the J gene lost 4 bases, with 18 bases spanning the gap. Germline loops: CDR1 MNHNY, CDR2 SVGAGI (reference sequence). CDR3 nucleotides: TGTGCCAGCAGACCCGGCAGGGTACGGTCCACTGAAGCTTTCTTT. Its translation: CASRPGRVRSTEAFF.

This CDR3 is CASSIDLENYGYTF. The CDR3 DNA sequence: TGTGCCAGTAGTATAGATCTCGAGAACTATGGCTACACCTTC. The chain couples TRBV19 to TRBJ1-2; no reliable D call. V lost 0 bases and J lost 2, with 7 bases in between. The CDR3 runs 14 residues. Per germline, CDR1 LNHDA and CDR2 SQIVND (reference sequence).

This chain links TRBV5-4 with TRBJ2-5; 14 nucleotides line up with TRBD2. The CDR3 extends over 16 amino acids. Germline V CDR1 and CDR2: SGHNT, YYREEE (reference sequence). J was trimmed by 4 bases and V by 4 bases; bases with no gene match: 6. The CDR3 here is CASSKGTSGSLETQYF. In nucleotides, the CDR3 is TGTGCCAGCAGCAAAGGGACTAGCGGGAGTTTAGAGACCCAGTACTTC.

The chain is built from TRBV27 and TRBJ2-1, with D unresolved. Germline CDR1 MNHEY, CDR2 SMNVEV (reference sequence). Trimming stripped 4 bases from V and 9 bases from J, with 19 bases between. The CDR3 contains 15 residues. The CDR3 nucleotides are TGTGCCAGCAGTTCCGGGCTCCTTGAGTCGGGTGAGCAGTTCTTC. Protein product: CASSSGLLESGEQFF.